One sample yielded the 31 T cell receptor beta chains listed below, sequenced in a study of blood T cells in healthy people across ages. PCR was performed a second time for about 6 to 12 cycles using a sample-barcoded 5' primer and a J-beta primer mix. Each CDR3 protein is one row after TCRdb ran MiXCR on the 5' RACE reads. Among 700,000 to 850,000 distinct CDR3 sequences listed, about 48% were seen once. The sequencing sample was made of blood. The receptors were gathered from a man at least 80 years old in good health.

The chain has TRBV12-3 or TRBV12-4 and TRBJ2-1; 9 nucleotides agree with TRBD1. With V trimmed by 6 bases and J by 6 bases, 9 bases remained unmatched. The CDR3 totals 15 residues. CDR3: CASSPPQTGGNEQFF. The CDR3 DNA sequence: TGTGCCAGCAGCCCTCCCCAGACAGGGGGCAATGAGCAGTTCTTC.

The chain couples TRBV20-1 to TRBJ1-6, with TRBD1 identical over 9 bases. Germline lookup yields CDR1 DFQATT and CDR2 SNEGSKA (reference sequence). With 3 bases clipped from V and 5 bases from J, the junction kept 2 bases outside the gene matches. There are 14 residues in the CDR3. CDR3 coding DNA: TGCAGTGCTAGGAGGACAGGGGATAATTCACCCCTCCACTTT. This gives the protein CSARRTGDNSPLHF.

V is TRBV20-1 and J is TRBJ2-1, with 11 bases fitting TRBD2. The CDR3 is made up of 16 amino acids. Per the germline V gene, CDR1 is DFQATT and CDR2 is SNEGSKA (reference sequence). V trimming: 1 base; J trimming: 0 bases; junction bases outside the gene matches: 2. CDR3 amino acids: CSARVGLAGSYNEQFF. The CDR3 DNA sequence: TGCAGTGCTAGAGTCGGACTAGCGGGCTCCTACAATGAGCAGTTCTTC.

CDR3 nucleotides: TGCGCCAGCTTTAACAGGGGTGCGACTGAAGCTTTCTTT. It yields the protein CASFNRGATEAFF. The V gene is TRBV5-1, the J gene TRBJ1-1; 7 nucleotides align to TRBD1. V lost 7 bases to trimming and J lost 5 bases; unmatched junction nucleotides: 8. The CDR3 consists of 13 residues. Looked up from germline, CDR1 is SGHRS and CDR2 is YFSETQ. Using reference TRBV5-1 and TRBJ1-1 for the parts outside the CDR3, the full variable domain is KAGVTQTPRYLIKTRGQQVTLSCSPISGHRSVSWYQQTPGQGLQFLFEYFSETQRNKGNFPGRFSGRQFSNSRSEMNVSTLELGDSALYLCASFNRGATEAFFGQGTRLTVV.

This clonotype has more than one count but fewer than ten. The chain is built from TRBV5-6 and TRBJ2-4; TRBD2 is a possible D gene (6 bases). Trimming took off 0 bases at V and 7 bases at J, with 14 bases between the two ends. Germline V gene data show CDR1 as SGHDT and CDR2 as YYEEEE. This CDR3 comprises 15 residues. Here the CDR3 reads CASSLGDWEKNIQYF. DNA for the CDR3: TGTGCCAGCAGCTTGGGGGACTGGGAGAAGAACATTCAGTACTTC.

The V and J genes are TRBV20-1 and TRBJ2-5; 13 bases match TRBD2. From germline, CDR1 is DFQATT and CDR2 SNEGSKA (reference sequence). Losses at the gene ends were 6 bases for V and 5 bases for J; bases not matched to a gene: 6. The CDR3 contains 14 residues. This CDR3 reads CSAPGTSGTETQYF. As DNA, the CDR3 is TGCAGTGCCCCTGGGACTAGCGGGACTGAGACCCAGTACTTC.

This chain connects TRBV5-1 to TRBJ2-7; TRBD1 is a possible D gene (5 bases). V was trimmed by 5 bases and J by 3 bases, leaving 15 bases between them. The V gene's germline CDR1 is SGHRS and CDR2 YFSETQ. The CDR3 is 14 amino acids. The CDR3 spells CASRMGPTFYEQYF. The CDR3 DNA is TGCGCCAGCAGGATGGGGCCGACTTTCTACGAGCAGTACTTC.

CDR3 nucleotide sequence: TGTGCCAGCAGCCAACACCGACAGCTTACCTACGAGCAGTACTTC. It yields the protein CASSQHRQLTYEQYF. This rearrangement joins TRBV3-1 to TRBJ2-7; perhaps TRBD1 as D (5 bases). The CDR3 is made up of 15 amino acids. Germline CDR1 reads LGHDT; CDR2 reads YNNKEL (reference sequence). V lost 2 bases to trimming and J lost 2 bases, with 13 bases between them.

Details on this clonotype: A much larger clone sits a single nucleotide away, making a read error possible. In nucleotides, the CDR3 is TGTGCCAGCAGCTTGAGGGGAAGCAGGGAGCACAGATACGCGTATTTT. Amino acids: CASSLRGSREHRYAYF. The chain links TRBV5-6 to TRBJ2-3; D is perhaps TRBD1 or TRBD2 (5 bases each). CDR3 length equals 16 residues. Per germline, CDR1 SGHDT and CDR2 YYEEEE. The V gene lost 1 base and the J gene lost 14 bases, with 26 bases spanning the gap.

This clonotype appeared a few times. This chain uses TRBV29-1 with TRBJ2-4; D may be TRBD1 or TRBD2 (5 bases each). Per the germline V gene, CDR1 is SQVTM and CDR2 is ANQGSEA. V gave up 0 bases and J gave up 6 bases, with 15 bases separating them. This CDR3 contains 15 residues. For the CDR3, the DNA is TGCAGCGTTGAAGACCCAGGGACCGACTTAAACATTCAGTACTTC. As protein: CSVEDPGTDLNIQYF. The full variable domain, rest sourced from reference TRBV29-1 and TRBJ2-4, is SAVISQKPSRDICQRGTSLTIQCQVDSQVTMMFWYRQQPGQSLTLIATANQGSEATYESGFVIDKFPISRPNLTFSTLTVSNMSPEDSSIYLCSVEDPGTDLNIQYFGAGTRLSVL.

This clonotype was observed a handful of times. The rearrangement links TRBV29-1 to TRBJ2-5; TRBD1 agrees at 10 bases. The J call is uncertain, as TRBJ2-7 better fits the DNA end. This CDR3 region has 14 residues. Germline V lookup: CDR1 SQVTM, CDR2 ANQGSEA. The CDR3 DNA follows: TGCAGCGTTGACGCGACAGGGGGCGGGTACGAGCAGTACTTC. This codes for CSVDATGGGYEQYF.

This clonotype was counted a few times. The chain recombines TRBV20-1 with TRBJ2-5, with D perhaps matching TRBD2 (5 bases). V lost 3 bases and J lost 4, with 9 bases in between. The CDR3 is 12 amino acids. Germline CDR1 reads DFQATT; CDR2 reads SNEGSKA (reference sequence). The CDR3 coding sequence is TGCAGTGCTAGGTCAGGACTAGAGACCCAGTACTTC. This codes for CSARSGLETQYF.

CDR3 protein: CASSFRLATTEGNIQYF. In nucleotides, the CDR3 is TGTGCCAGCAGTTTTCGACTAGCGACAACAGAGGGGAACATTCAGTACTTC. This chain connects TRBV12-3 or TRBV12-4 to TRBJ2-4; 8 bases agree with TRBD2. Trimming cost V 3 bases and J 7 bases; bases outside gene matches: 14. This CDR3 has 17 residues.

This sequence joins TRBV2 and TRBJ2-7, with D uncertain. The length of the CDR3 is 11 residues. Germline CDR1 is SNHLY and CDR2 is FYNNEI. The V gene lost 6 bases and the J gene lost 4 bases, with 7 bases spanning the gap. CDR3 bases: TGTGCCAGCAGGGCCGGATACGAGCAGTACTTC. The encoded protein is CASRAGYEQYF.

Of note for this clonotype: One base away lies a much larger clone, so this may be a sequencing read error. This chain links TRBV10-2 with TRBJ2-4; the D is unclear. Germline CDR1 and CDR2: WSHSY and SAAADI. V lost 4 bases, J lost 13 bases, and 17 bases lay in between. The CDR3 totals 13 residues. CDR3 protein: CASSAGASNEQYF. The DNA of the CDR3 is TGCGCCAGCAGTGCTGGAGCGAGCAATGAGCAGTACTTC.

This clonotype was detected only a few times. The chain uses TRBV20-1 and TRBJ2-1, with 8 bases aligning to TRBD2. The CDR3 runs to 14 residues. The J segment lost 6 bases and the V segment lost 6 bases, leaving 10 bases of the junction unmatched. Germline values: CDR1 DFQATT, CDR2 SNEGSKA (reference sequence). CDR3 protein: CSAALAALRNEQFF. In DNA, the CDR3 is TGCAGTGCCGCACTAGCGGCCCTTCGCAATGAGCAGTTCTTC.

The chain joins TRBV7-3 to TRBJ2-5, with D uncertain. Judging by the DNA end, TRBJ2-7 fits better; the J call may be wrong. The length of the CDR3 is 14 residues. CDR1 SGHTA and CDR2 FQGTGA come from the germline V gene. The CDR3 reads CASSFGQPADEQYF. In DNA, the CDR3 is TGTGCCAGCAGCTTTGGCCAACCCGCTGACGAGCAGTACTTC.

The CDR3 sequence: CASSQNTGTGNEKLFF. The CDR3 nucleotides read TGTGCCAGCAGCCAGAATACCGGGACAGGGAATGAAAAACTGTTTTTT. The chain has TRBV4-2 and TRBJ1-4; 9 bases map to TRBD1. V dropped 3 bases and J dropped 5; count of bases not matched to a gene: 7. This CDR3 contains 16 residues. CDR1 LGHNA and CDR2 YNFKEQ come from the germline V gene.

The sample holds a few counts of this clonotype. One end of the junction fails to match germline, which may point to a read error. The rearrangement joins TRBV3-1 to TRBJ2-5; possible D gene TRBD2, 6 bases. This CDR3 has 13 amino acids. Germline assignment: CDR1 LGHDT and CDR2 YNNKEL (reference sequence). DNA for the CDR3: TGTGCTAGCAGAGGATCGGGGGTGGAGACCCAGTACTTC. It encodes CASRGSGVETQYF.

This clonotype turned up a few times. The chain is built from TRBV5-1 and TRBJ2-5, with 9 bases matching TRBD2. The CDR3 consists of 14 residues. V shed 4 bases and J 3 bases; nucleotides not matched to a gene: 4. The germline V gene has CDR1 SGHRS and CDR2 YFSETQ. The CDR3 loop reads CASSLGLAKETQYF. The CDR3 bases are TGCGCCAGCAGCCTAGGACTAGCGAAAGAGACCCAGTACTTC.

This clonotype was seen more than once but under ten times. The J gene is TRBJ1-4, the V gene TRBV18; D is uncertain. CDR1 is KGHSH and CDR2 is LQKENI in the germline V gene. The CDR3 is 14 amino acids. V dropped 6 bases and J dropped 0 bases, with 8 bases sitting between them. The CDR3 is CASSNSATNEKLFF. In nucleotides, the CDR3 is TGTGCCAGCTCCAACAGTGCAACTAATGAAAAACTGTTTTTT. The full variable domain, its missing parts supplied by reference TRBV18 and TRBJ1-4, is NAGVMQNPRHLVRRRGQEARLRCSPMKGHSHVYWYRQLPEEGLKFMVYLQKENIIDESGMPKERFSAEFPKEGPSILRIQQVVRGDSAAYFCASSNSATNEKLFFGSGTQLSVL.

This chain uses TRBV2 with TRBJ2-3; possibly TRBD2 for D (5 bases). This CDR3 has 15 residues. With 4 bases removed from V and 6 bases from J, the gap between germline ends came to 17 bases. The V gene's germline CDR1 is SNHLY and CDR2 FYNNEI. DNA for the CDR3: TGTGCCAGCAGTGGGTCAGCGGCCCCGGGGGATACGCAGTATTTT. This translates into CASSGSAAPGDTQYF.

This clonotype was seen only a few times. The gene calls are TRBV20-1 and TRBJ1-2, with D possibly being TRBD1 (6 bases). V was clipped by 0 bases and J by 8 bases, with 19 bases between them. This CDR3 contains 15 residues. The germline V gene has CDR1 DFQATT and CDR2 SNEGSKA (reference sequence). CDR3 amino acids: CSARDGGAGDSGYTF. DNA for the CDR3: TGCAGTGCTAGAGATGGAGGGGCAGGGGATTCGGGCTACACCTTC.

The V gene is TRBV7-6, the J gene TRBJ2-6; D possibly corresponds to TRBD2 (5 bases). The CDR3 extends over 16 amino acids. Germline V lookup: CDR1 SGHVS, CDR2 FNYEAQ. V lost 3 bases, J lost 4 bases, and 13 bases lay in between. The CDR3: CASSFPGGLGANVLTF. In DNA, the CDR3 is TGTGCCAGCAGCTTCCCCGGCGGGCTCGGGGCCAACGTCCTGACTTTC. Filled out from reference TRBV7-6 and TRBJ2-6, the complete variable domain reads GAGVSQSPRYKVTKRGQDVALRCDPISGHVSLYWYRQALGQGPEFLTYFNYEAQQDKSGLPNDRFSAERPEGSISTLTIQRTEQRDSAMYRCASSFPGGLGANVLTFGAGSRLTVL.

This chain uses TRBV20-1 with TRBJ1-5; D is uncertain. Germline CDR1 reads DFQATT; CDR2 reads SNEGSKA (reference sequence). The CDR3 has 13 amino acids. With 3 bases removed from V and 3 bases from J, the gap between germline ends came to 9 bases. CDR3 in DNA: TGCAGTGCTAGTTTAGGGAACAATCAGCCCCAGCATTTT. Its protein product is CSASLGNNQPQHF.

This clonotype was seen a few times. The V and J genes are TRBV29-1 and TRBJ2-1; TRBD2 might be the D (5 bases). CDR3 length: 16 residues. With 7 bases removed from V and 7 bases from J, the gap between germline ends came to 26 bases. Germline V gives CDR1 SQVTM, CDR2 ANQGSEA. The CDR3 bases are TGCAGCGCTCTAGAACGACCTACGACACCGGGGAATGAGCAGTTCTTC. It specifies CSALERPTTPGNEQFF.

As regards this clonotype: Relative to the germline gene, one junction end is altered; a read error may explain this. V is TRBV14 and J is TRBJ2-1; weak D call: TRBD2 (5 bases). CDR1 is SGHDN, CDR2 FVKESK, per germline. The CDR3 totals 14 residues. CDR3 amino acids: CASSQDGIRDEQFF. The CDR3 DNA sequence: TGTGCCAGTAGCCAAGACGGGATTCGTGATGAGCAGTTCTTC.

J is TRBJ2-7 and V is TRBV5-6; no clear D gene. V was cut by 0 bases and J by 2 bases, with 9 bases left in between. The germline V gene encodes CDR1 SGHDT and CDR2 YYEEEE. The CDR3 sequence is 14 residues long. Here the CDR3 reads CASSLDSRTYEQYF. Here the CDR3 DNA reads TGTGCCAGCAGCTTGGACAGCCGGACCTACGAGCAGTACTTC.

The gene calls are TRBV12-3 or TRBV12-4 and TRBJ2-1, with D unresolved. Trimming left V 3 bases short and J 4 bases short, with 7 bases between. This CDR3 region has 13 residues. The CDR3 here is CASSLAQYNEQFF. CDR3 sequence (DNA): TGTGCCAGCAGTTTGGCACAGTACAATGAGCAGTTCTTC.

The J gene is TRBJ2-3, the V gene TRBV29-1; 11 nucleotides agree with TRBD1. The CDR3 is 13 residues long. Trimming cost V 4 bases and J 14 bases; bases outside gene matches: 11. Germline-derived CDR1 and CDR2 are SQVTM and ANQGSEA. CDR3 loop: CSVADRGRRYAYF. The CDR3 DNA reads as TGCAGCGTTGCGGACAGGGGGCGAAGATACGCGTATTTT.

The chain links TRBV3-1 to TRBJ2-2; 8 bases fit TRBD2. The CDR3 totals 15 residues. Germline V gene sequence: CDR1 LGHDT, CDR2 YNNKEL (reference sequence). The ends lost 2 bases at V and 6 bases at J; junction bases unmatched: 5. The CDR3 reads CASSQRSGRAGELFF. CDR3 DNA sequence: TGTGCCAGCAGCCAAAGAAGCGGGAGAGCCGGGGAGCTGTTTTTT.